This TCR beta chain originates from a study of cytomegalovirus exposure and HLA in healthy donors. The sample holds a few counts of this clone. What it recognizes is unknown. The study's findings and limits: Listed as cytomegalovirus-associated were 164 TCR beta chains. Under in vitro conditions, a few CMV-associated chains were confirmed as specific for CMV antigens.

60 Vbeta and 13 Jbeta primers were used in PCR. Assay: immunoSEQ multiplex PCR; the TCRdb copy retains only in-frame clones and omits some. This sample carries 85,000 to 130,000 clones, around a tenth of them seen once, and the ten largest clones take approximately 6.1%. In germline, CDR1 is LGHNA, CDR2 YNFKEQ. Trimming cost V 5 bases and J 7 bases, with 20 bases left between them. The length of the CDR3 is 15 residues. What was sequenced was PBMCs. The chain links TRBV4-2 to TRBJ1-1; D may be TRBD1 (5 bases). The receptor comes from a middle-aged man in good health and CMV-seropositive. The CDR3 loop reads CASSGTRTPLREAFF. The DNA for the CDR3 is TGTGCCAGCAGCGGCACCCGGACACCGCTCCGTGAAGCTTTCTTT.